Sequencing of this T cell receptor (beta chain) was carried out in a study of blood T cell repertoires in COVID-19. For the study at large: Italy, Spain and the United States were the sources of the convalescent and acute COVID-19 samples.

The table came from immunoSEQ multiplex PCR; TCRdb's copy has only in-frame clones and leaves some out. Altogether roughly 130,000 clones are present, around 87% being singletons, with the ten largest covering 3% to 4.5%. CDR1 is MDHEN and CDR2 is SYDVKM in the germline V gene. This CDR3 is built from 15 residues. V trimming: 2 bases; J trimming: 6 bases; junction bases outside the gene matches: 7. The TCR originated in a woman in her fifties or sixties with acute or convalescent COVID-19. Source material: peripheral blood. The chain couples TRBV28 to TRBJ1-5, with 7 bases lining up with TRBD1. CDR3 loop: CASSLPAQGSQPQHF. CDR3 bases: TGTGCCAGCAGTTTACCTGCACAGGGGAGTCAGCCCCAGCATTTT.